These T cell receptor beta chains were read from a single sample in a study of PD-1 blockade in classical Hodgkin lymphoma. Method: immunoSEQ multiplex PCR; TCRdb's copy keeps in-frame clones and lacks some. The table records 90,000 to 130,000 clones, roughly nine tenths of them present only once. The sequencing used peripheral blood mononuclear cells (PBMCs), collected before the second cycle of nivolumab. The receptors were sampled from a human donor with classical Hodgkin lymphoma. CDR3s include the opening cysteine and the closing phenylalanine or tryptophan.

V gene	J gene	CDR3 protein
TRBV5-1	TRBJ2-1	CASSLRQGNDEQFF
TRBV23-1	TRBJ1-1	CATLGRLMNTEAFF
TRBV4-3	TRBJ2-7	CASSQGTSVHYEQYF
TRBV19	TRBJ1-3	CASTHGRGNTIYF
TRBV21-1	TRBJ1-5	CASSKASRYSNQPQHF
TRBV2	TRBJ1-2	CASSTGVGYTF
TRBV30	TRBJ2-7	CAWIRGRAVGEQYF
TRBV7-8	TRBJ1-2	CASSPGGPSGDTF
TRBV2	TRBJ2-7	CASGDRGPYEQYF
TRBV11-2	TRBJ2-4	CASSLAPPLVLAKNIQYF
TRBV6-1	TRBJ2-5	CASSVTGSETQYF
TRBV5-5	TRBJ2-7	CASSLGYTGAYEQYF
TRBV25-1	TRBJ1-5	CASSEVGGNQPQHF
TRBV7-9	TRBJ2-7	CASSLGGSGKEGWKQYF
TRBV29-1	TRBJ2-3	CSVEEGQVDTQYF
TRBV29-1	TRBJ2-3	CSAEWTNTDTQYF
TRBV27	TRBJ1-5	CASSLRQGSQPQHF
TRBV7-9	TRBJ2-7	CASSPSTGTYEQYF
TRBV7-6	TRBJ1-1	CASSLEANTEAFF
TRBV14	TRBJ2-5	CASSQGLRETQYF
TRBV7-2	TRBJ2-7	CASSLMLAGGHSYEQYF
TRBV19	TRBJ2-7	CASSTERKQYF
TRBV10-2	TRBJ1-2	CASSESVVGYGYTF
TRBV6-5	TRBJ2-1	CASSYRSSYNEQFF
TRBV5-6	TRBJ2-5	CASSLFVTAPDLETQYF
TRBV6-5	TRBJ2-7	CASTWERNEQYF
TRBV4-2	TRBJ2-1	CASSPVLRDHEQFF
TRBV9	TRBJ2-5	CASSVGSGSSQETQYF
TRBV14	TRBJ2-3	CASSQVRQGLYF
TRBV12-5	TRBJ2-7	CASGLVGFEQYF
TRBV18	TRBJ2-7	CASSPGTSGPSATYEQYF
TRBV6-5	TRBJ2-7	CASSEGLTSYEQYF
TRBV10-2	TRBJ2-7	CASSENTWARTEYEQYF
TRBV15	TRBJ1-1	CATSRPQGGEFTEAFF
TRBV6-6	TRBJ2-7	CASSYLGQGIGEQYF
TRBV7-2	TRBJ2-6	CASSRSTGFGANVLTF
TRBV4-1	TRBJ2-7	CASSQTGTAIYEQYF
TRBV27	TRBJ2-1	CASSLSALAGVRSEQFF
TRBV7-2	TRBJ2-3	CASNPWGASSSTDTQYF
TRBV6-6	TRBJ2-3	CASSPLAENTDTQYF
TRBV6-5	TRBJ2-1	CASSYRQGTYNEQFF
TRBV6-1	TRBJ1-2	CASSPQGVINYGYTF
TRBV5-8	TRBJ2-5	CASSRGTSGETQYF
TRBV7-2	TRBJ2-3	CASSLAGSGRWTDTQYF
TRBV28	TRBJ2-1	CASTPPGLYNEQFF
TRBV6-1	TRBJ2-7	CASVRGGPYEQYF